This TCR beta chain came from a study of STAT3 mutations in large granular lymphocyte leukemia. Study-level information: Immunosuppressive therapy was given to more than half of T-LGLL patients.

Trimming took 1 base from V and 4 from J; bases not matched to a gene: 4. The germline V gene encodes CDR1 MNHNS and CDR2 SASEGT. The CDR3 is 14 amino acids. Here immunoSEQ multiplex PCR was the method, and the copy in TCRdb shows in-frame clones only, minus some. The repertoire holds about 19,000 clones, with over 80% as singletons. Study-level findings and limits: Variable sampling intervals and differing treatment regimens complicated linking therapy response to TCR clonal burden changes. TCR clonotype switching after therapy occurred in about 35% of the 18 patients. Some patients had persisting codominant clonotypes that could mask small clones. At least one immunodominant TCR beta clonotype appeared in every T-cell large granular lymphocyte leukemia patient.

Concerning this clone: Its antigen remains unidentified.

This chain joins TRBV6-1 and TRBJ2-7; TRBD2 matches 7 bases. Sequenced input: peripheral blood mononuclear cells. The source of this sequence is a man aged 60 to 75 with T-cell large granular lymphocyte leukemia. Some clones in this sample may be carry-over from other donors' samples. CDR3 protein: CASSEGWREYEQYF. CDR3 nucleotides: TGTGCCAGCAGTGAAGGGTGGCGGGAGTACGAGCAGTACTTC.